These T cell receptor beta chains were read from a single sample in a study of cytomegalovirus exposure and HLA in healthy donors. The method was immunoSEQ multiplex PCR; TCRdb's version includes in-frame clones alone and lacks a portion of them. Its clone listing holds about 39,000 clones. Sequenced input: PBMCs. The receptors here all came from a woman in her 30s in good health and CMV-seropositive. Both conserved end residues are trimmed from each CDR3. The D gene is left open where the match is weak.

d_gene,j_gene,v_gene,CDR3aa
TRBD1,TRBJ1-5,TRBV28,ASSRDRDRGLVNQPQH
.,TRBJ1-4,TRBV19,ASSIQGENEKLF
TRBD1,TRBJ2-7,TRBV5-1,ASSSTGDTNYEQY
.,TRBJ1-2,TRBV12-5,ASGTGTPNTGYT
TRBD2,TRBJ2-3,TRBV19,ATLHPRGSASSGGYYTDTQY
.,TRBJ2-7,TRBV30,AWNPGSEEQY
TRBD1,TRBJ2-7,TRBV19,ASSTTGDSYEQY
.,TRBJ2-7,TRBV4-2,ASSHGGSYEQY
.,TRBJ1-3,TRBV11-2,ASRSLGGRDTIY
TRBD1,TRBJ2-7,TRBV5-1,ASSLGQGVPTYEQY
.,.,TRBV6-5,ASSRTRQSSYEQY
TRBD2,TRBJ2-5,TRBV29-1,SVEASGTEEQY
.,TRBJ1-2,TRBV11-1,ASSLYGGDYGYT
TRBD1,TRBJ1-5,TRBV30,AWSVTGDQPQH
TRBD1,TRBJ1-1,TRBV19,ASRPLDRVDTEAF
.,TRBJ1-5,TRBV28,ASRWSRGFGNQPQH
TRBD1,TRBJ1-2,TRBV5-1,ASSQDRGAGYT
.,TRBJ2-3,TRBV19,ASRKRGGIRANTQY
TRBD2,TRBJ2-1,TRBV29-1,SVVAPIRGGNNEQF
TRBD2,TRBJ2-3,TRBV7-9,ASNPGGAKNTQY
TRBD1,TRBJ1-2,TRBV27,ASSLSRTGGSYGYT
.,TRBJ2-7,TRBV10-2,ASRGTGEVSYEQY
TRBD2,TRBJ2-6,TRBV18,ASSSLAGVSGANVLT
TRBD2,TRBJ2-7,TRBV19,ATGLAGVSYEQY
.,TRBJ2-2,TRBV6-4,ASRVAPANTGELF
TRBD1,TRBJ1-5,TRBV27,ASSPLGQGRNQPQH
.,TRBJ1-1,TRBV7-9,ASSIGGGTEAF
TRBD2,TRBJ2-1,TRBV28,ASRNSLAGTNEQF
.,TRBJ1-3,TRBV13,ASSVAGDTGNTIY
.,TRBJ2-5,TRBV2,ASSEQGQSKETQY
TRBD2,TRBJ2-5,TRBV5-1,ASSWAGGKETQY
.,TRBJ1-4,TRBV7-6,ASSLETGKANEKLF
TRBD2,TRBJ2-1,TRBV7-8,ASSPGTSGGNEQF
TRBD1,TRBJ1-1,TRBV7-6,ASSPDRGGNTEAF
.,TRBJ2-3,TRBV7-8,ASSLELVGNTDTQY